These 22 T cell receptor beta chains originate from one sample sequenced in a study of metastatic and nonmetastatic thyroid tumors. Every patient underwent thyroid surgery untreated. TCRdb re-clonotyped the PCR reads through MiXCR. The sample has fewer than 15,000 clones; 10% to 15% are singletons. Sequenced: blood. The receptors come from a female donor with papillary thyroid cancer or a benign thyroid nodule (not recorded which). Some clones in this sample may be carry-over from other donors' samples.

This clone ranks as medium-sized. The chain has TRBV27 and TRBJ2-2; no clear D gene. With 4 bases removed from V and 6 bases from J, the gap between germline ends came to 3 bases. The CDR3 is 11 amino acids. Germline CDR1 is MNHEY and CDR2 is SMNVEV (reference sequence). CDR3: CASSSAGELFF. In DNA form, the CDR3 reads TGTGCCAGCAGTTCCGCCGGGGAGCTGTTTTTT.

Regarding this clone: Sequence at one end of the junction differs from germline and may be a read error. V usage is TRBV6-1 and J usage is TRBJ2-3; 12 nucleotides line up with TRBD2. The V gene's germline CDR1 is MNHNS and CDR2 SASEGT. There are 16 residues in the CDR3. This chain's CDR3 is CVSSEELAGGQDTQYF. In nucleotides, the CDR3 is TGTGTCAGCAGTGAAGAGCTAGCGGGGGGGCAAGATACGCAGTATTTT.

This clone has ten or more counts. The rearrangement uses TRBV2 and TRBJ1-3; D gene uncertain. With 4 bases removed from V and 0 bases from J, the gap between germline ends came to 7 bases. The CDR3 is made up of 14 amino acids. Germline V CDR1 and CDR2: SNHLY, FYNNEI. CDR3 coding DNA: TGTGCCAGCAGTGTAGGCTCCTCTGGAAACACCATATATTTT. It encodes CASSVGSSGNTIYF.

This clone occurred many times. The chain combines TRBV2 with TRBJ2-7; 8 nucleotides match TRBD1. The CDR3 totals 16 residues. Germline V CDR1 and CDR2: SNHLY, FYNNEI. V was clipped by 7 bases and J by 4 bases; unmatched bases: 15. The CDR3 DNA reads as TGTGCCAGCATCAACTGGTGGCAGGGGGCGCTTTACGAGCAGTACTTC. Its protein is CASINWWQGALYEQYF. The full variable domain, rest sourced from reference TRBV2 and TRBJ2-7, is EPEVTQTPSHQVTQMGQEVILRCVPISNHLYFYWYRQILGQKVEFLVSFYNNEISEKSEIFDDQFSVERPDGSNFTLKIRSTKLEDSAMYFCASINWWQGALYEQYFGPGTRLTVT.

This clone was detected ten times or more. This sequence joins TRBV2 and TRBJ2-5, with 7 bases aligning to TRBD2. The CDR3 has 15 residues. Germline V CDR1 and CDR2: SNHLY, FYNNEI. Trimming removed 3 bases from V and 6 bases from J; junction bases left unmatched: 10. The CDR3 sequence is CASSDRAGAGKTQYF. The CDR3 DNA sequence: TGTGCCAGCAGTGATAGGGCGGGAGCGGGGAAGACCCAGTACTTC.

By sample fraction, this clone is medium-sized. The chain has TRBV11-3 and TRBJ1-4; D perhaps matches TRBD1 (6 bases). The CDR3 sequence is 17 residues long. The V gene lost 3 bases and the J gene lost 4 bases, with 18 bases spanning the gap. Germline V gene lookup returns CDR1 SGHNT and CDR2 YENEEA. The CDR3 DNA follows: TGTGCCAGCAGCTTGCAGCGGACGGGACATAATAATGAAAAACTGTTTTTT. It translates to CASSLQRTGHNNEKLFF.

By frequency in the sample, this clone is medium-sized. The J gene is TRBJ2-1, the V gene TRBV6-4, with 11 nucleotides matching TRBD1. Trimming at V came to 5 bases and at J to 3 bases, leaving 3 bases not matched to a gene. This CDR3 is 15 amino acids long. Germline-derived CDR1 and CDR2 are MRHNA and SNTAGT. CDR3 nucleotides: TGTGCCAGCAGTCCCGGGACAGGGGGCTACAATGAGCAGTTCTTC. Translating it yields CASSPGTGGYNEQFF.

At least ten counts were recorded for this clone. The chain employs TRBV19 and TRBJ2-2; D call uncertain. CDR3 length equals 14 residues. Trimming removed 6 bases at V and 2 bases at J, with 10 bases between. Germline lookup yields CDR1 LNHDA and CDR2 SQIVND (reference sequence). CDR3 sequence: CASRTSDNTGELFF. In DNA, the CDR3 is TGTGCCAGTAGGACGTCGGACAACACCGGGGAGCTGTTTTTT.

This clone was counted a single time. A read error may explain this, as a much larger clone is one base away. The rearrangement links TRBV4-2 to TRBJ1-2; 8 nucleotides agree with TRBD1. The CDR3 extends over 15 amino acids. CDR1 LGHNA and CDR2 YNFKEQ come from the germline V gene. The CDR3 coding sequence is TGTACCAGCAGCCAAGAACAGGGGGAGAGCTATGGCTACACCTTC. It translates to CTSSQEQGESYGYTF.

As to this clone: This may be a read error: a much more frequent sequence differs by one nucleotide. J is TRBJ1-1 and V is TRBV30; a weak D match, TRBD1 (5 bases). Germline CDR1 and CDR2: GTSNPN and SVGIG (reference sequence). The CDR3 is 15 residues long. Trimming stripped 1 base from V and 0 bases from J, with 12 bases between. The CDR3: CAWSGGTGMNTEAFF. CDR3 coding DNA: TGTGCCTGGAGTGGGGGCACAGGAATGAACACTGAAGCTTTCTTT.

This clone is termed medium-sized. The chain is built from TRBV28 and TRBJ1-1; D might be TRBD1 (5 bases). This CDR3 has 14 amino acids. Germline V gene sequence: CDR1 MDHEN, CDR2 SYDVKM. V was pared by 5 bases and J by 6 bases, with 16 bases between. The CDR3 nucleotides read TGTGCCAGCAGTCCTCCGGGACCCGGCGCTGAAGCTTTCTTT. The encoded protein is CASSPPGPGAEAFF.

This clone is medium-sized in the sample. The chain links TRBV6-5 to TRBJ1-2, with unresolved D. The V end lost 2 bases, the J end lost 8 bases, and 15 bases lay between the germline ends. The CDR3 spans 14 residues. CDR1 MNHEY and CDR2 SVGAGI come from the germline V gene. CDR3 loop: CASSYQNMLGGYTF. DNA for the CDR3: TGTGCCAGCAGTTACCAGAACATGCTGGGAGGCTACACCTTC.

There are many counts of this clone. Additional DNA sequences in this sample encode the identical CDR3. The chain combines TRBV3-1 with TRBJ2-2; D remains unclear. Germline values: CDR1 LGHDT, CDR2 YNNKEL (reference sequence). This CDR3 is 13 amino acids long. The V end lost 6 bases, the J end lost 4 bases, and 9 bases lay between the germline ends. In nucleotides, the CDR3 is TGTGCCAGCAGAAGACCTATCACCGGGGAGCTGTTTTTT. Its protein product is CASRRPITGELFF.

This clone was detected ten times or more. The rearrangement joins TRBV30 to TRBJ1-3, with TRBD1 matching 7 bases. Germline lookup yields CDR1 GTSNPN and CDR2 SVGIG (reference sequence). The CDR3 contains 16 residues. The V and J ends lost 8 bases and 3 bases, in that order; junction bases with no gene match: 16. The CDR3 sequence: CARGSGTDSVGNTIYF. In nucleotides, the CDR3 is TGTGCCCGGGGCTCGGGGACAGACTCCGTTGGAAACACCATATATTTT. The variable domain in full, completed from reference TRBV30 and TRBJ1-3, reads SQTIHQWPATLVQPVGSPLSLECTVEGTSNPNLYWYRQAAGRGLQLLFYSVGIGQISSEVPQNLSASRPQDRQFILSSKKLLLSDSGFYLCARGSGTDSVGNTIYFGEGSWLTVV.

Worth noting for this clone: A read error may produce the germline difference seen at one junction end. The chain recombines TRBV20-1 with TRBJ2-1, with a weak D call TRBD2 (5 bases). Germline V CDR1 and CDR2: DFQATT, SNEGSKA (reference sequence). This CDR3 spans 15 amino acids. The CDR3 DNA reads as TGCAGTGATAGAGATCGCTCTAGCCACTACAATGAGCAGTTCTTC. Translated: CSDRDRSSHYNEQFF.

The J gene is TRBJ1-2, the V gene TRBV27; 7 bases are shared with TRBD1. Trimming at V came to 5 bases and at J to 7 bases, leaving 7 bases not matched to a gene. The CDR3 has 13 amino acids. Germline V gene lookup returns CDR1 MNHEY and CDR2 SMNVEV (reference sequence). The CDR3 nucleotides read TGTGCCAGCAGTCCTGACAGGGTTCTTGGCTACACCTTC. Translated, it gives CASSPDRVLGYTF.

J is TRBJ2-1 and V is TRBV12-3 or TRBV12-4; D not certain. Trimming pared 5 bases from V and 8 bases from J, leaving 10 bases between. The CDR3 contains 12 residues. The CDR3: CASSQGPHEQFF. The CDR3 nucleotides read TGTGCCAGCAGTCAAGGACCCCATGAGCAGTTCTTC.

This clone was detected ten times or more. J is TRBJ2-3 and V is TRBV20-1, with no clear D. This CDR3 comprises 17 residues. Germline CDR1 and CDR2: DFQATT and SNEGSKA (reference sequence). The V gene lost 4 bases and the J gene lost 0 bases, with 20 bases spanning the gap. This CDR3 reads CSATLLVQSQSTDTQYF. CDR3 DNA sequence: TGCAGTGCTACGCTCCTGGTGCAGTCCCAAAGCACAGATACGCAGTATTTT.

This clone was observed at least ten times. V gene TRBV5-1 combines with J gene TRBJ2-1; no clear D gene. Trimming stripped 4 bases from V and 6 bases from J, with 11 bases between. CDR3 length: 13 residues. Germline loops: CDR1 SGHRS, CDR2 YFSETQ. CDR3: CASSPFGSNEQFF. CDR3 bases: TGCGCCAGCAGCCCTTTCGGGTCCAATGAGCAGTTCTTC. Variable domain in full (rest from reference TRBV5-1 and TRBJ2-1): KAGVTQTPRYLIKTRGQQVTLSCSPISGHRSVSWYQQTPGQGLQFLFEYFSETQRNKGNFPGRFSGRQFSNSRSEMNVSTLELGDSALYLCASSPFGSNEQFFGPGTRLTVL.

This clone was found many times. This chain links TRBV20-1 with TRBJ2-1; D is unresolved. CDR1 is DFQATT, CDR2 SNEGSKA, per germline (reference sequence). This CDR3 has 13 residues. The V gene lost 5 bases and the J gene lost 9 bases, with 17 bases spanning the gap. The CDR3 is CSARWGRVGEQFF. CDR3 sequence (DNA): TGCAGTGCTCGCTGGGGTAGGGTCGGTGAGCAGTTCTTC.

By its share, this clone is medium-sized (0.01 to 0.1%). V usage is TRBV6-1 and J usage is TRBJ2-1; D remains unclear. Germline CDR1 MNHNS, CDR2 SASEGT. Trimming cost V 2 bases and J 0 bases, with 11 bases left between them. The CDR3 sequence is 16 residues long. Written as DNA, the CDR3 is TGTGCCAGCAGTGAAAACCCGGGCAGCTCCTACAATGAGCAGTTCTTC. Its protein product is CASSENPGSSYNEQFF.

In this sample, this clone turned up many times. V is TRBV20-1 and J is TRBJ2-3; 12 positions match TRBD2. Unmatched junction bases numbered 10, after V lost 6 bases and J lost 6 bases. CDR1 and CDR2 (germline): DFQATT, SNEGSKA (reference sequence). The CDR3 totals 15 residues. CDR3 protein: CSAPILAGGRDTQYF. In DNA, the CDR3 is TGCAGTGCGCCGATCCTAGCGGGAGGGCGGGATACGCAGTATTTT.